This T cell receptor (beta chain) emerged from a study of cytomegalovirus exposure and HLA in healthy donors. This clone appeared a few times. Antigen specificity is unknown. Germline V gene lookup returns CDR1 LGHNA and CDR2 YSLEER. The CDR3 is 15 amino acids. The V gene lost 0 bases and the J gene lost 4 bases, with 12 bases spanning the gap. Whole-study findings and limits: By a later analysis, the bulk of CMV-associated TCR beta chains appeared HLA-restricted. As was reported, the HLA-A and HLA-B alleles of most subjects were accurately predicted from TCR beta sequences. V- and J-gene trimming of TCR beta was linked (in a later analysis) to a missense DCLRE1C variant. The investigators catalogued 160 or so TCR beta chains as cytomegalovirus-associated.

Researchers ran the PCR with 60 Vbeta and 13 Jbeta primers. Data came from immunoSEQ multiplex PCR; TCRdb stores just in-frame clones and leaves some out. The profile shows around 65,000 clones, approximately 77% of them singletons. The specimen sequenced was PBMCs. The rearrangement uses TRBV4-3 and TRBJ1-2, with no clear D. The TCR sequence derives from a woman aged 25 to 39 in good health and CMV-seropositive. In nucleotides, the CDR3 is TGCGCCAGCAGCCAAGAAAACTACCAACTCTATGGCTACACCTTC. Translation gives CASSQENYQLYGYTF.